Listed below are T cell receptor beta chains from one sample, sequenced in a study of blood T cell repertoires in COVID-19. Sequenced by immunoSEQ multiplex PCR; TCRdb stores in-frame clones only, minus some. The top ten hold just over 7% of the sample, which has 200,000 to 300,000 clones, about 85% seen once. Sequencing input: peripheral blood. The receptors were sampled from a man aged 55 to 70 who had recovered from COVID-19. Each CDR3 is given with its conserved first and last residue. The D gene is left open where the match is weak. Some rows have no size entry. The others give once, few or many, or a class for an expanded clone.

v_gene: TRBV6-5; d_gene: TRBD2; abundance: .; j_gene: TRBJ2-1; CDR3aa: CASRLVAGRLEQFF
v_gene: TRBV5-6; d_gene: TRBD1; abundance: few; j_gene: TRBJ2-7; CDR3aa: CASSLQGYEQYF
v_gene: TRBV18; d_gene: TRBD2; abundance: .; j_gene: TRBJ2-3; CDR3aa: CASSPLAGGLHTQYF
v_gene: TRBV2; d_gene: TRBD2; abundance: .; j_gene: TRBJ2-1; CDR3aa: CASSDGTSIRYEQFF
v_gene: TRBV6-5; d_gene: .; abundance: .; j_gene: TRBJ2-3; CDR3aa: CASRGLGGATDTQYF
v_gene: TRBV19; d_gene: TRBD1; abundance: .; j_gene: TRBJ1-5; CDR3aa: CASSIVRGLASNQPQHF
v_gene: TRBV27; d_gene: .; abundance: .; j_gene: TRBJ1-5; CDR3aa: CASSTWRGGVGQPQHF
v_gene: TRBV7-9; d_gene: TRBD2; abundance: .; j_gene: TRBJ2-5; CDR3aa: CASSSSGGSRETQYF
v_gene: TRBV19; d_gene: .; abundance: .; j_gene: TRBJ1-3; CDR3aa: CASSQGILPGNTIYF
v_gene: TRBV11-2; d_gene: TRBD2; abundance: .; j_gene: TRBJ2-7; CDR3aa: CASSLELAVPYEQYF
v_gene: TRBV21-1; d_gene: .; abundance: .; j_gene: TRBJ2-5; CDR3aa: CASSKGGTGMKTQYF
v_gene: TRBV19; d_gene: TRBD1; abundance: .; j_gene: TRBJ2-2; CDR3aa: CASQGTANTGELFF
v_gene: TRBV7-9; d_gene: .; abundance: few; j_gene: TRBJ2-7; CDR3aa: CASSLWPVPGQSEQYF
v_gene: TRBV15; d_gene: .; abundance: .; j_gene: TRBJ2-5; CDR3aa: CATATSFETQYF
v_gene: TRBV5-1; d_gene: .; abundance: .; j_gene: TRBJ1-1; CDR3aa: CASSPQGGPEAFF
v_gene: TRBV2; d_gene: TRBD1; abundance: .; j_gene: TRBJ1-5; CDR3aa: CASSDRGYSNQPQHF
v_gene: TRBV29-1; d_gene: .; abundance: .; j_gene: TRBJ2-5; CDR3aa: CSGSFRGGKTQYF
v_gene: TRBV5-8; d_gene: .; abundance: .; j_gene: TRBJ2-5; CDR3aa: CASSWAPSVQETQYF
v_gene: TRBV6-5; d_gene: .; abundance: .; j_gene: TRBJ2-5; CDR3aa: CASSRAGAETQYF
v_gene: TRBV6-5; d_gene: .; abundance: .; j_gene: TRBJ2-1; CDR3aa: CASIGQSNEQFF
v_gene: TRBV19; d_gene: .; abundance: once; j_gene: TRBJ1-1; CDR3aa: CASSMGKGVGTEAFF
v_gene: TRBV7-9; d_gene: TRBD1; abundance: few; j_gene: TRBJ1-1; CDR3aa: CASSLNRGNTEAFF
v_gene: TRBV11-2; d_gene: .; abundance: .; j_gene: TRBJ2-6; CDR3aa: CASSSRGHVPSGANVLTF
v_gene: TRBV19; d_gene: TRBD1; abundance: .; j_gene: TRBJ1-5; CDR3aa: CASSRQGFDQPQHF
v_gene: TRBV12-3/TRBV12-4; d_gene: TRBD1; abundance: .; j_gene: TRBJ1-2; CDR3aa: CASSTGARYGYTF
v_gene: TRBV12-5; d_gene: TRBD1; abundance: .; j_gene: TRBJ1-3; CDR3aa: CASGLVLTGGDGNTIYF
v_gene: TRBV19; d_gene: TRBD1; abundance: once; j_gene: TRBJ1-4; CDR3aa: CASRPTGTGGEGEKLFF